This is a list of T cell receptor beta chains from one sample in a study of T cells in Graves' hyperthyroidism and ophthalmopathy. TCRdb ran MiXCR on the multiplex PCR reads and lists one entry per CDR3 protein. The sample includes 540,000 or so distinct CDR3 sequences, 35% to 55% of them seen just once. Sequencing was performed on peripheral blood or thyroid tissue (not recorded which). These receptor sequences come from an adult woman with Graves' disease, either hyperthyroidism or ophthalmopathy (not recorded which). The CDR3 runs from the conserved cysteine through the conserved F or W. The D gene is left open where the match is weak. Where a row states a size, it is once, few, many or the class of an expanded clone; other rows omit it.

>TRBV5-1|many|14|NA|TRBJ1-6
CASSFGAGDSPLHF
TGCGCCAGCAGCTTTGGGGCGGGAGATTCACCCCTCCACTTT
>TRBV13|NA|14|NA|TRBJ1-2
CASRKQALFNDYTF
TGTGCCAGCAGAAAACAGGCCCTTTTTAATGACTACACCTTC
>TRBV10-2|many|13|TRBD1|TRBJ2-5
CASRRQGAETQYF
TGCGCCAGCAGGAGACAGGGGGCAGAGACCCAGTACTTC
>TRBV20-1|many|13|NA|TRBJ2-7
CSARDGIKNEQYF
TGCAGTGCTAGGGACGGGATTAAGAACGAGCAGTACTTC
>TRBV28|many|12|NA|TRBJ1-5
CASSASGEPQHF
TGTGCCAGCAGTGCCTCGGGGGAGCCCCAGCATTTT
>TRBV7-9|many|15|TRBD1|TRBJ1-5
CASSLTGQGHQPQHF
TGTGCCAGCAGCTTAACGGGACAGGGTCATCAGCCCCAGCATTTT
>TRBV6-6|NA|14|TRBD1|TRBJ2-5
CASRRTGTPETQYF
TGTGCCAGCAGACGGACAGGAACTCCAGAGACCCAGTACTTC
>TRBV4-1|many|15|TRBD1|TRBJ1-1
CASSHRQGSNTEAFF
TGCGCCAGCAGCCATAGACAGGGGTCGAACACTGAAGCTTTCTTT
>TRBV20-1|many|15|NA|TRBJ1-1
CSASSGAGLGTEAFF
TGCAGTGCTAGTAGTGGGGCGGGCTTAGGCACTGAAGCTTTCTTT
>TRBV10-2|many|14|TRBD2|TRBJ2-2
CAIRLAGETGELFF
TGCGCCATCCGACTAGCGGGGGAGACCGGGGAGCTGTTTTTT
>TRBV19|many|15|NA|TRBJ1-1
CASTASTRPNTEAFF
TGTGCCAGTACCGCGTCGACAAGACCGAACACTGAAGCTTTCTTT
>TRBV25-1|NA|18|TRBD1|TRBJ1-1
CASSPTGVDFIMNTEAFF
TGTGCCAGCAGTCCGACAGGGGTCGATTTTATTATGAACACTGAAGCTTTCTTT
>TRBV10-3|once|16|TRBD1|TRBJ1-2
CAISVGLGQENYGYTF
TGTGCCATCAGTGTGGGATTAGGACAGGAAAACTATGGCTACACCTTC
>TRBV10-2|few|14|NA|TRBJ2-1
CASSGGLGYNEQFF
TGCGCCAGCAGTGGGGGCCTTGGGTACAATGAGCAGTTCTTC
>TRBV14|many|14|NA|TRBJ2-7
CASSQVNRPYEQYF
TGTGCCAGCAGCCAAGTAAACCGTCCCTACGAGCAGTACTTC
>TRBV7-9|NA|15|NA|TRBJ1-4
CASSLRGATNEKLFF
TGTGCCAGCAGCTTAAGGGGAGCGACTAATGAAAAACTGTTTTTT
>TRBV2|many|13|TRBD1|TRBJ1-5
CASLGQVNQPQHF
TGTGCCAGCTTGGGACAGGTCAATCAGCCCCAGCATTTT
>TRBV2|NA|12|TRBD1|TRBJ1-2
CASRTGGNGYTF
TGTGCCAGCAGGACAGGGGGTAATGGCTACACCTTC
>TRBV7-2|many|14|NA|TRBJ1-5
CASSRGDVNQPQHF
TGTGCCAGCAGCCGAGGGGACGTCAATCAGCCCCAGCATTTT